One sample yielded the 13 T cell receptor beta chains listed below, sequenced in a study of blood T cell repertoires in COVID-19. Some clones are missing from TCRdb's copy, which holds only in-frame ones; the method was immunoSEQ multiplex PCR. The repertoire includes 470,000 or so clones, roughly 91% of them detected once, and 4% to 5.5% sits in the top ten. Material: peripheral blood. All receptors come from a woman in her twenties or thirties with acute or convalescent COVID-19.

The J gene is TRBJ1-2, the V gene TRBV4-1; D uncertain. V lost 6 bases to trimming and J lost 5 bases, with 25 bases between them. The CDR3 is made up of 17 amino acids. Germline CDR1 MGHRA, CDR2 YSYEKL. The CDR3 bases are TGCGCCAGCAGACCCACCCTACGCGGGAAGGGTAGTTATGGCTACACCTTC. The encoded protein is CASRPTLRGKGSYGYTF.

The CDR3 loop is CATSDLPGQGYNEQFF. CDR3 sequence (DNA): TGTGCCACCAGTGATCTACCCGGACAGGGATACAATGAGCAGTTCTTC. V gene TRBV24-1 combines with J gene TRBJ2-1; 8 bases map to TRBD1. CDR3 length: 16 amino acids. Germline V gene data show CDR1 as KGHDR and CDR2 as SFDVKD. V trimming: 3 bases; J trimming: 4 bases; junction bases outside the gene matches: 7.

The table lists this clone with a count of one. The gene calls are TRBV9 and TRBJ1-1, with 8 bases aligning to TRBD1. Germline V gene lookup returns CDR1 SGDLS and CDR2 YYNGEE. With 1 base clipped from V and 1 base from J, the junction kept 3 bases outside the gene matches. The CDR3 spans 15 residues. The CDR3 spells CASSVTGTGNTEAFF. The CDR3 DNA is TGTGCCAGCAGCGTAACCGGGACAGGGAACACTGAAGCTTTCTTT.

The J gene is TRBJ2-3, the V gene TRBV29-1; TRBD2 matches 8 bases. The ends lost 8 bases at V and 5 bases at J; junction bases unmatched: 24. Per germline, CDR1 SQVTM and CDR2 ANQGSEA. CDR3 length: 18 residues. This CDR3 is CSPGESGGILPRGDTQYF. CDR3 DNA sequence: TGCAGCCCGGGGGAGAGCGGGGGAATCCTCCCGCGGGGAGATACGCAGTATTTT.

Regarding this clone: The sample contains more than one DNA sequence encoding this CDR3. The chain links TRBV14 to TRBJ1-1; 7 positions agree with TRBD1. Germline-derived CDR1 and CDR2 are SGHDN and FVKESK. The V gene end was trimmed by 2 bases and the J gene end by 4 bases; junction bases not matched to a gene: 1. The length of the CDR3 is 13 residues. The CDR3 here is CASSQQGGTEAFF. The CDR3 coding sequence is TGTGCCAGCAGCCAACAGGGGGGCACTGAAGCTTTCTTT.

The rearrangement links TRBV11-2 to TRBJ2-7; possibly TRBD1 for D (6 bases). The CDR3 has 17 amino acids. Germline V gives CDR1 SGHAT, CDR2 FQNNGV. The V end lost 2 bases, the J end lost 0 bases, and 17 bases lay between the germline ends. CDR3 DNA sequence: TGTGCCAGCAGCTTATCAGGCCTCCGGGACAACTCCTACGAGCAGTACTTC. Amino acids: CASSLSGLRDNSYEQYF.

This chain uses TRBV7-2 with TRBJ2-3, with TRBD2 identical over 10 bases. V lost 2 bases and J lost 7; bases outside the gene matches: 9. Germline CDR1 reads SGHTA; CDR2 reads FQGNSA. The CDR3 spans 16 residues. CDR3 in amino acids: CASSLLSGGAKNTQYF. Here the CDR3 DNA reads TGTGCCAGCAGCTTACTCAGCGGGGGGGCAAAAAATACGCAGTATTTT.

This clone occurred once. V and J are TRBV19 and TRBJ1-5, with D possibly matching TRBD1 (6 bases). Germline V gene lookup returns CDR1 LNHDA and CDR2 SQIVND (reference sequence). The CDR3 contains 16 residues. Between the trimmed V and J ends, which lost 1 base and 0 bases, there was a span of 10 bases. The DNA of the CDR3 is TGTGCCAGTAGTATAGTAGGACAGAATAGCAATCAGCCCCAGCATTTT. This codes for CASSIVGQNSNQPQHF.

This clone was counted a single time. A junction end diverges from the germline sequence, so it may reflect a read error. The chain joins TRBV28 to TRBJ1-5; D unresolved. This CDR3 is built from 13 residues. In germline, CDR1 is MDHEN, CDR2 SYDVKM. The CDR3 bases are TGTGCCAGCAGCGAGACTCTCAATCAGCCTCAGCATTTT. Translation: CASSETLNQPQHF. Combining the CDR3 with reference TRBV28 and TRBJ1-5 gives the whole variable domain DVKVTQSSRYLVKRTGEKVFLECVQDMDHENMFWYRQDPGLGLRLIYFSYDVKMKEKGDIPEGYSVSREKKERFSLILESASTNQTSMYLCASSETLNQPQHFGDGTRLSIL.

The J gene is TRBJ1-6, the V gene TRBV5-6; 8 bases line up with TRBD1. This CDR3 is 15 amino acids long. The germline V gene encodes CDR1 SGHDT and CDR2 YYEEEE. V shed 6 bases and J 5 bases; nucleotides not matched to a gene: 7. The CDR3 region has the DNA TGTGCCAGCACCCGGACAGGGAAACATAATTCACCCCTCCACTTT. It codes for CASTRTGKHNSPLHF.

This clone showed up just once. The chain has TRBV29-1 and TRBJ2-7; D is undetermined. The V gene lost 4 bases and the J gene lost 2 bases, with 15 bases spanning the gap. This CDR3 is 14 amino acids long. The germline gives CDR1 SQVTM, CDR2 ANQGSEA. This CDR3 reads CSVGVGGTTYEQYF. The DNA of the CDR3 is TGCAGCGTTGGGGTTGGCGGAACCACCTACGAGCAGTACTTC.

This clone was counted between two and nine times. CDR3 sequence: CASSSQVTLYNEQFF. The CDR3 nucleotides read TGTGCCAGCAGCTCACAGGTCACCCTCTACAATGAGCAGTTCTTC. This chain joins TRBV7-3 and TRBJ2-1; the D gene is possibly TRBD1 (5 bases). V lost 4 bases and J 3 bases, leaving 13 bases between the germline ends. The CDR3 sequence is 15 residues long. Germline-derived CDR1 and CDR2 are SGHTA and FQGTGA.

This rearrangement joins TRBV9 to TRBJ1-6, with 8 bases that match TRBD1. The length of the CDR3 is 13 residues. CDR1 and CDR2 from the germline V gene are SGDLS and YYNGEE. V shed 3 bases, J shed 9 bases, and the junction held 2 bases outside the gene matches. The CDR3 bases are TGTGCCAGCAGCGGGACAGGGCTTTCACCCCTCCACTTT. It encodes CASSGTGLSPLHF.